This section outlines one T cell receptor beta chain sequence together with its context. It has no known antigen specificity. Base qualities are not recorded, but no much larger clone differs from it by a single base. The ViraFEST assay stimulated PBMC with viral peptide pools and then used TCR sequencing to identify antigen-specific CD4+ T cell clonotypes by expansion. After around 10 days of culture, CD4+ T cells were isolated with the EasySep CD4+ T cell isolation kit. PCR-confirmed SARS-CoV-2 infection had occurred in convalescent patients between March and December 2020, before the Alpha, Beta and Delta variants emerged in the United States. Roughly 1.9 million PBMC per well were cultured with approximately 10 ug/ml peptides in IMDM containing 5% human AB serum, about 9.7 IU/ml IL-2 and gentamicin. On days 3 and 7, half of the culture medium was replaced with fresh IL-2-containing medium. Each peptide stimulation condition was cultured in triplicate wells unless otherwise noted. PBMC were separated from whole blood using Ficoll-Paque Plus gradient centrifugation and were then either cryopreserved at -140C or used fresh. The QIAamp micro DNA kit was used to extract genomic DNA from the cultured CD4+ T cells.

The library was built by means of the immunoSEQ multiplex PCR assay. DNA from the cultured, isolated CD4+ T cells was subjected to TCR beta CDR3 sequencing. The paper's data handling went like this. Non-productive TCR sequences were removed and reads were trimmed to the CDR3 region, keeping CDR3s of at least 7 amino acids. The MANAFEST web app was used to identify antigen-specific clonotypes by comparing expansion in peptide wells with expansion in reference cultures. To count as positive, a clone had to show expansion at FDR<0.05 compared with the reference and with all other wells, an odds ratio above 5, and a frequency above 0.1% in two replicate wells. Clonotypes significantly expanded in SARS-CoV-2 spike wells and in at least one common cold coronavirus spike condition were defined as cross-reactive. Using the stringdist R package, CDR3 similarity was measured by Levenshtein distance, and unrooted trees were constructed with ape in R 3.6.1. What TCRdb holds here is the immuneACCESS table cut down to in-frame rearrangements. Part of the clones is not present; checked against another copy, under half of the missing clones reflect an unresolved V gene, and the others are unexplained. V, J and clone size reflect that table, while D and trimming were determined from the DNA. This sample holds approximately 38,000 clones; 73% were observed only once. The ten biggest clones cover 25% to 35% of the sample.

This entry belongs to a study of vaccination effects on CD4 cells after COVID-19 (dated by TCRdb to the early 2020s). Regarding the research as a whole: Participants received two doses of either the BNT162b2 or the mRNA-1273 mRNA SARS-CoV-2 vaccine. Pre-vaccine samples from two convalescent patients were drawn 16 days and one week before the first dose, 142 and 148 days after COVID-19 diagnosis. In both COVID-19 convalescent patients and infection-naive vaccine recipients, the study compared SARS-CoV-2 spike-specific CD4+ TCR repertoires from before mRNA vaccination with those from after it. Altogether, about 10 COVID-19 convalescent patients and several SARS-CoV-2-naive healthy vaccine recipients made up the full study. Cultures from other donors in the study were sequenced using the Oncomine TCR Beta short-read assay on an Illumina iSeq 100. Broad study findings and their caveats: In convalescent patients, the post-vaccine spike-reactive repertoire was composed mainly of new vaccine-induced clones that were largely distinct from infection-induced clones. Clones induced by infection and clones induced by vaccination both contracted markedly at late timepoints after vaccination, which fits with T cell responses waning over time. Limitations of the study were the small number of convalescent patients and the absence of early post-infection timepoints.

V gives up 4 bases and J gives up 8 bases, and the segment between their germline ends measures 6 bases. From the germline V gene, CDR1 is MNHEY and CDR2 is SVGEGT. The CDR3 measures 11 amino acids from cysteine to phenylalanine. The entry retains the CDR3 DNA only, 33 bases that are in frame from base 1. The receptor chain draws on TRBV6-2 or TRBV6-3 and TRBJ2-1, with the D gene not clear enough to name. This TCR derives from a human donor who had a prior SARS-CoV-2 infection. The starting material was CD4+ T cells from PBMCs cultured with a peptide pool, obtained before COVID-19 vaccination. In nucleotide form, the sequence is TGTGCCAGCAGTTTTCAGTATGAGCAGTTCTTC. Its protein product is CASSFQYEQFF.